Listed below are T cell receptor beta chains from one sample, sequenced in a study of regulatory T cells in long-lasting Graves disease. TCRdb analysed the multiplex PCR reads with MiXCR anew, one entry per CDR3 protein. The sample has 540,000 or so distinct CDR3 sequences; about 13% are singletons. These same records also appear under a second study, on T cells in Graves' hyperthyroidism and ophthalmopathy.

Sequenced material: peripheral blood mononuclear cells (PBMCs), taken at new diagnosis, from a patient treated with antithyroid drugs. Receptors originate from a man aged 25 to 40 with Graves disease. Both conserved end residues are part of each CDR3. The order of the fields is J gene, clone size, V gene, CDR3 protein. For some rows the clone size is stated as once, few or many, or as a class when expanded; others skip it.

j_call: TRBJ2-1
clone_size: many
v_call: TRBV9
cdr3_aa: CASSAETSGRVEQFF

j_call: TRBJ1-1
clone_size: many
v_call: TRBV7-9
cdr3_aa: CASSLLTVMNTEAFF

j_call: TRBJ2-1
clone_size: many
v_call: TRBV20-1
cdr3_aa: CSAIGTSGSNEQFF

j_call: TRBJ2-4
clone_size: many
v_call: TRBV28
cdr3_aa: CASSLRLDRGSSLRIQYF

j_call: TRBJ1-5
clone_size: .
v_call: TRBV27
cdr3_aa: CASSITGLGNQPQHF

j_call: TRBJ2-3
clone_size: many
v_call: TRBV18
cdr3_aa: CASSPAAGGLADTQYF

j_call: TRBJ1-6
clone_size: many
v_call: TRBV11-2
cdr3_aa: CASSLDGGSYNSPLHF

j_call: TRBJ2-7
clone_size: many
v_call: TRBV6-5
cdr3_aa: CASSYSVNSYEQYF

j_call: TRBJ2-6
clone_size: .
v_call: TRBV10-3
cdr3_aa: CATNPDASGANVLTF

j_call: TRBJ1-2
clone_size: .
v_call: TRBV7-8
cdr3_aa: CASSLGGRGYYGYTF

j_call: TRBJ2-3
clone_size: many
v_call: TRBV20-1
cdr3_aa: CSATGTSGTTDTQYF

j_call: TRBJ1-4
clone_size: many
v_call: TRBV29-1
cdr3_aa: CSAGTGEKLFF

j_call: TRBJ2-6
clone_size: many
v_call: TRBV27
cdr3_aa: CASSLSGSGANVLTF

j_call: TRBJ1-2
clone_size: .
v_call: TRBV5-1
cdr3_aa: CASSRGGGLYGYTF

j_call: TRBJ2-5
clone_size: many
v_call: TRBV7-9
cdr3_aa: CASSLQGWQETQYF

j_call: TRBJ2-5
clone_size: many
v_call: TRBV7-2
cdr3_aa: CASSLAVSRVSETQYF

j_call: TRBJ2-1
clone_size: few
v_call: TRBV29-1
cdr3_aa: CSDPASGTGGFYEQFF

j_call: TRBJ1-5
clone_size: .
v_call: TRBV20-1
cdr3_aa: CSARETGTGRQPQHF

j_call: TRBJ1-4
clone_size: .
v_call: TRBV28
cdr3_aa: CASSSLLGPSMREKLFF

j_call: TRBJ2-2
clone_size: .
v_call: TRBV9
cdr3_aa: CASSAPLAANTGELFF

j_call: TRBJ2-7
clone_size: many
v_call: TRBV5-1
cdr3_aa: CASSLEGPTYEQYF

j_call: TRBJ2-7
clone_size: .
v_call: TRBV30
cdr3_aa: CALDRVAYEQYF

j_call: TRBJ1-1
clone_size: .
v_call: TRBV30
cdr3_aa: CAWTHRMNTEAFF

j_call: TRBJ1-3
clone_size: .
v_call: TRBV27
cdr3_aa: CASSTAPGFSGNTIYF

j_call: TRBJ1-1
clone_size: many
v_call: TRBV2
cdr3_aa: CASSVLGLTEAFF

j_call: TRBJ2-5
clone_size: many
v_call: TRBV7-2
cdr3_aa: CASSLAPTSAGETQYF

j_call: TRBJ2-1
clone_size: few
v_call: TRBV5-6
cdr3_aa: CASIPPGGKNNEQFF

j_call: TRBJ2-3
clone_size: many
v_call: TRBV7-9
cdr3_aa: CASSYPLAGGRTDTQYF

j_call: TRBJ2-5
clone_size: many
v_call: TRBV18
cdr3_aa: CASSRYRGGPQETQYF

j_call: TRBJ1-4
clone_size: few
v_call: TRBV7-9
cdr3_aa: CASIRQGAQKLFF

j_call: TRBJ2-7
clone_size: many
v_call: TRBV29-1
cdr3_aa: CSVEDSGWGQSRGYEQYF

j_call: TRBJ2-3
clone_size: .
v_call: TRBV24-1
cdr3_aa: CATSDFTGVAQYF

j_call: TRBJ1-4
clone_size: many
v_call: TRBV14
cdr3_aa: CASSQVWGDREKLFF

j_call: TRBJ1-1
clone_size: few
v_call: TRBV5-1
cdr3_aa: CASSLASGTQNTEAFF

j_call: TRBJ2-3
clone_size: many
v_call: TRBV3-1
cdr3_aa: CASSRHQDTQYF

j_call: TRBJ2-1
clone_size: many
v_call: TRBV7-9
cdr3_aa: CASSRSTNEQFF

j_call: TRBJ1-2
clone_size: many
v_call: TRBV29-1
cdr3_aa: CSVLFGGGTNGYTF

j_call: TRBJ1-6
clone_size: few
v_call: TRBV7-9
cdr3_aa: CASSFAGVGGSPLHF

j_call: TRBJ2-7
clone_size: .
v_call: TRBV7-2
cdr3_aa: CVSSLEAGGPYEQYF

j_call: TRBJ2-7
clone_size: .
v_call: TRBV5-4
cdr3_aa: CASSFYSSYEQYF

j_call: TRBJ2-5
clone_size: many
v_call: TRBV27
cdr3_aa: CASRKISVIDRETQYF

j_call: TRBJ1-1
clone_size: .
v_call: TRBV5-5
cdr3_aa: CASRSGIWTEAFF

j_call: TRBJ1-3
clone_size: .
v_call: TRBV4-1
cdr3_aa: CASSQHQEKGGDTIYF

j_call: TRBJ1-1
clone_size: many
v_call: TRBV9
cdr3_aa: CASSPDGGLGAAFF

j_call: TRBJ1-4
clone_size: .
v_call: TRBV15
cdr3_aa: CATSRGPTTNEKLFF

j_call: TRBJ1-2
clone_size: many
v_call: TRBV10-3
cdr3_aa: CAISEGVVNYGYTF

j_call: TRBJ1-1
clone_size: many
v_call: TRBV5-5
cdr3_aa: CASSLTWGTEAFF

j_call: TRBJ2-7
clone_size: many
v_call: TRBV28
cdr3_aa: CASIASVGRRQGYEQYF

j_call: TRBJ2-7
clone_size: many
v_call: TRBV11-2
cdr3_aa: CASSLAGQGSHEQYF

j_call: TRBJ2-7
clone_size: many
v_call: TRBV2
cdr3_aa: CASSNGRDSRTYEQYF

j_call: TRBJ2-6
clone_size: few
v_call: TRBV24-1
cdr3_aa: CATSDEGSGANVLTF

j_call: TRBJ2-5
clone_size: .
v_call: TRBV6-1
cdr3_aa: CASSEGRRLAGSGETQYF

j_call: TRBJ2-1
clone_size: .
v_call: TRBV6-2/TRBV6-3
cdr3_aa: CASSYPVNSIYEQFF

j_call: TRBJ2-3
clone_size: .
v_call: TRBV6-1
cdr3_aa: CASWRGAGGDTQYF

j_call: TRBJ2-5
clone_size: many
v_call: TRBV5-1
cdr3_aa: CASNLLGGETQYF

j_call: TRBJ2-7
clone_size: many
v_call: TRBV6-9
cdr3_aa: CASSYFQRESYEQYF

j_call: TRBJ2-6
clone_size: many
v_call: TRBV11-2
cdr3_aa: CASSLKFTGANVLTF

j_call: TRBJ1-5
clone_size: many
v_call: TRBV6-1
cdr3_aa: CASRRATDRYQPQHF